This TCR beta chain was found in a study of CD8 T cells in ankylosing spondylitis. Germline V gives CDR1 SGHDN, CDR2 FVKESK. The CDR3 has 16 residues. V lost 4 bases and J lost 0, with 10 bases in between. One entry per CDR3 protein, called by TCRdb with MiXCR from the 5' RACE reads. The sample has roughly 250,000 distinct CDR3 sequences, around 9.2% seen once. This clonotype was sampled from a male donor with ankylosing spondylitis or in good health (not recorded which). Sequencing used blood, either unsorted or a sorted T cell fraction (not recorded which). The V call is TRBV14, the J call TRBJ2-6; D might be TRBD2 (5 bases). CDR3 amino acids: CASSPGLLSGANVLTF. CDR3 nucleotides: TGTGCCAGCAGCCCCGGACTCCTCTCTGGGGCCAACGTCCTGACTTTC.